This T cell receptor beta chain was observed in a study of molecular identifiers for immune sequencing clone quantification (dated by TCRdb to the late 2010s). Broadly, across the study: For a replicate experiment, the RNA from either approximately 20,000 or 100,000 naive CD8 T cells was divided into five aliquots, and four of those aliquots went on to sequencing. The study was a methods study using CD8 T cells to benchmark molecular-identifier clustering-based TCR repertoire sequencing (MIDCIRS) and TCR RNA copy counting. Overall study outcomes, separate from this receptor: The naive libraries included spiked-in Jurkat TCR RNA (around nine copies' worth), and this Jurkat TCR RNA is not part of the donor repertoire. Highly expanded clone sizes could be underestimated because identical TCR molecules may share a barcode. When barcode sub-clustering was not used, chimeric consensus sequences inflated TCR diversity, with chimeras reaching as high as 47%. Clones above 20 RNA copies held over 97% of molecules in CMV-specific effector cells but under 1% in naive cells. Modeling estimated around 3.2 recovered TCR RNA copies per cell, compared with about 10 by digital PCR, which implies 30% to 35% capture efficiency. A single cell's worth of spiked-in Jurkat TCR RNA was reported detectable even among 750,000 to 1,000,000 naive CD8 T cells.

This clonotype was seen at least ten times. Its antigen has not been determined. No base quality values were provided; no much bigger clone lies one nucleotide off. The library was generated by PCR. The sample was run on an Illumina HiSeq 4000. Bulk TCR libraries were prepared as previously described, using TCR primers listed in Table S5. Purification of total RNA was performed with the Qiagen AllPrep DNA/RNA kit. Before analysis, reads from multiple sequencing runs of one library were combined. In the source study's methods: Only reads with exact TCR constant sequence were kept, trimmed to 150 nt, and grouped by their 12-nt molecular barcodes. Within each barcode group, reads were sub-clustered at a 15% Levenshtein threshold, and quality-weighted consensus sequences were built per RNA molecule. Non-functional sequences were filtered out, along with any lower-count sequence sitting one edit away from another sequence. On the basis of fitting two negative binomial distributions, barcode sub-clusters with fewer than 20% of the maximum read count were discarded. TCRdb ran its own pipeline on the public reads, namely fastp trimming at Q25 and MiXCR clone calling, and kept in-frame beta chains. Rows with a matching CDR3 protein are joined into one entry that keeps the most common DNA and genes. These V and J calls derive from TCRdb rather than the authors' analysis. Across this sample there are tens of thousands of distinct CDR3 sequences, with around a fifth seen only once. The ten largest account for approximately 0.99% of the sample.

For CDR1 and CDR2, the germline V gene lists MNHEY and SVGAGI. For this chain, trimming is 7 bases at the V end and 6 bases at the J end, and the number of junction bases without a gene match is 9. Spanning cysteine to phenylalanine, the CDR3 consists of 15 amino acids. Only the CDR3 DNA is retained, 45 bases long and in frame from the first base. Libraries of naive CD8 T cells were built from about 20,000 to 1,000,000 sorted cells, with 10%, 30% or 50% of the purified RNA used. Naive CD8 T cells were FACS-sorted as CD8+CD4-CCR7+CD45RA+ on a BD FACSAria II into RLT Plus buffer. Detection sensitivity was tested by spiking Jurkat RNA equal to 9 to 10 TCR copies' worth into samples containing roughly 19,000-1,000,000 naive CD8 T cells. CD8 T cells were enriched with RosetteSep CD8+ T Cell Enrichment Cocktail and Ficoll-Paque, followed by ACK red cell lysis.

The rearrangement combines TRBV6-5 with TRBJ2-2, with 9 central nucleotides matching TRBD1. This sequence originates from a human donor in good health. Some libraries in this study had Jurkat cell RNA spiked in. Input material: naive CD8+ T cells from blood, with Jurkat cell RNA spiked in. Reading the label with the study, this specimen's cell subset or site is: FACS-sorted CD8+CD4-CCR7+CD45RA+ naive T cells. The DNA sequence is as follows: TGTGCCAGCACGAAGGGACAGGGTCAGCCCGGGGAGCTGTTTTTT. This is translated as CASTKGQGQPGELFF.